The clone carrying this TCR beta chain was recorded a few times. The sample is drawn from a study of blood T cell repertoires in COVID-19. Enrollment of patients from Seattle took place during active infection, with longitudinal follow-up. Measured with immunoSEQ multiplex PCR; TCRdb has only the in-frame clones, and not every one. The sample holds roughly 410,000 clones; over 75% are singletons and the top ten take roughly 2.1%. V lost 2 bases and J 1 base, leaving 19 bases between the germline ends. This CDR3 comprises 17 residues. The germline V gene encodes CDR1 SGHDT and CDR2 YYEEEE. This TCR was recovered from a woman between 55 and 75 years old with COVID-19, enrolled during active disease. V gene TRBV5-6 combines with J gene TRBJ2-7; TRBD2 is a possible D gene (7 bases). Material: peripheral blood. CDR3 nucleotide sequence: TGTGCCAGCAGCTTTCTAGGCGGGGGCGACGGTTCCTACGAGCAGTACTTC. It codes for CASSFLGGGDGSYEQYF.